Given below is one T cell receptor (beta chain) in context. A much bigger clone sits one base away, suggesting this may be a read error. Germline V lookup: CDR1 SGDLS, CDR2 YYNGEE. This CDR3 has 14 amino acids. The V segment lost 4 bases and the J segment 4 bases; nucleotides outside the gene matches: 5. Original methodology: Cell counts per sample came from amplifying reference gene primers. The data were produced by immunoSEQ multiplex PCR, yet TCRdb's version contains in-frame clones alone and is incomplete. The DNA was the basis for D and trimming; V, J and clone size are from that table. Of about 42,000 clones listed, 65% to 80% are singletons. These data belong to a study of blood T cell repertoires in COVID-19.

The sample comprised peripheral blood. The J gene is TRBJ1-5, the V gene TRBV9; 7 bases align to TRBD1. The sequence was obtained from a man older than 75 with acute or convalescent COVID-19. CDR3 residues: CASSPGTENQPQHF. In DNA form, the CDR3 reads TGTGCCAGCAGCCCGGGGACAGAGAATCAGCCCCAGCATTTT.